This TCR beta chain was recovered during a study of blood T cell repertoires in COVID-19. Study as a whole: Some COVID-19 samples were acute and others convalescent; all came from the United States, Italy and Spain. The cDNA or gDNA used as material had been derived from T cells, B-cell-depleted T cells, or PBMCs.

This CDR3 comprises 13 residues. Germline V gene sequence: CDR1 LGHNT, CDR2 FRNRAP. The ends lost 6 bases at V and 5 bases at J; junction bases unmatched: 2. As processed by the authors: Estimation of nucleated cell counts relied on the amplification of reference gene primers. Clones were sequenced by immunoSEQ multiplex PCR, and TCRdb holds only the in-frame ones, with some missing. V and J calls and clone size are given by that table; D and trimming were obtained from the DNA. The sample includes 200,000 to 250,000 clones, roughly 84% of them seen just once. Material for sequencing was peripheral blood. V gene TRBV12-5 combines with J gene TRBJ2-2; 8 bases line up with TRBD1. The receptor's source is a woman aged 60-75 years with acute or convalescent COVID-19. The CDR3 protein is CASGDRETGELFF. The CDR3 DNA reads TGTGCTAGTGGGGACAGGGAAACCGGGGAGCTGTTTTTT.